The next 22 T cell receptor beta chains were all read from a single sample in a study of blood T cell repertoires in COVID-19. Using immunoSEQ multiplex PCR, the repertoire was profiled, and TCRdb retains in-frame clones only, with some absent. The sample has tens of thousands of clones; less than 85% are singletons. Sequences were obtained from peripheral blood. Receptors originate from a woman aged 50 to 60 with active or convalescent COVID-19.

The gene calls are TRBV11-2 and TRBJ2-1, with D possibly being TRBD1 (6 bases). The CDR3 is 17 amino acids. Germline V gives CDR1 SGHAT, CDR2 FQNNGV. Deletions cut 1 base from V and 0 bases from J, with 13 bases between. CDR3 sequence (DNA): TGTGCCAGCAGCTTAGCGCCGGGACATAGCTCCTACAATGAGCAGTTCTTC. Translated, it gives CASSLAPGHSSYNEQFF.

CDR3 nucleotides: TGTGCCAGCAGCGCCGGGACTAGCGGGATTAATGAGCAGTTCTTC. It translates to CASSAGTSGINEQFF. The V call is TRBV6-4, the J call TRBJ2-1; the match to TRBD2 covers 13 bases. The J segment lost 7 bases and the V segment lost 6 bases, leaving 6 bases of the junction unmatched. From germline, CDR1 is MRHNA and CDR2 SNTAGT. The CDR3 extends over 15 amino acids.

The chain employs TRBV9 and TRBJ2-1; 9 bases align to TRBD2. V was clipped by 3 bases and J by 4 bases; unmatched bases: 5. The CDR3 consists of 15 residues. The germline CDR1 and CDR2 sequences are SGDLS and YYNGEE. The CDR3 sequence is CASSARTSVYNEQFF. The DNA of the CDR3 is TGTGCCAGCAGCGCTAGGACTAGCGTTTACAATGAGCAGTTCTTC.

The chain links TRBV19 to TRBJ2-3; 13 nucleotides agree with TRBD2. The CDR3 has 19 amino acids. Germline V gene lookup returns CDR1 LNHDA and CDR2 SQIVND (reference sequence). J lost 1 base, V lost 5 bases, and 12 bases had no gene match. CDR3 DNA sequence: TGTGCCAGTAGTTATATACCTTTTGGACTAGCGGGAGGCACAGATACGCAGTATTTT. Translated, it gives CASSYIPFGLAGGTDTQYF. The full variable domain, completed using reference TRBV19 and TRBJ2-3, is DGGITQSPKYLFRKEGQNVTLSCEQNLNHDAMYWYRQDPGQGLRLIYYSQIVNDFQKGDIAEGYSVSREKKESFPLTVTSAQKNPTAFYLCASSYIPFGLAGGTDTQYFGPGTRLTVL.

The chain is built from TRBV12-5 and TRBJ2-7, with 8 bases matching TRBD2. Germline CDR1 is LGHNT and CDR2 is FRNRAP. The CDR3 is made up of 14 amino acids. With V trimmed by 3 bases and J by 5 bases, 6 bases remained unmatched. The CDR3 bases are TGTGCTAGTGGTTTACAGGTCGGGGGGGACGAGCAGTACTTC. This gives the protein CASGLQVGGDEQYF.

This clone counts as medium-sized (0.01 to 0.1%). The rearrangement uses TRBV10-2 and TRBJ2-7, with a tentative D call TRBD2 (7 bases). V was cut by 2 bases and J by 4 bases, with 18 bases left in between. The CDR3 is made up of 16 amino acids. Germline loops: CDR1 WSHSY, CDR2 SAAADI. CDR3 amino acids: CASSELGASGGYEQYF. The CDR3 DNA reads as TGCGCCAGCAGTGAGCTGGGGGCTAGCGGTGGTTACGAGCAGTACTTC.

This rearrangement joins TRBV10-3 to TRBJ1-1; possibly TRBD1 for D (5 bases). Germline-derived CDR1 and CDR2 are ENHRY and SYGVKD. V was cut by 6 bases and J by 4 bases, with 12 bases left in between. The CDR3 contains 13 residues. The chain's CDR3 is CAIRGDSRTEAFF. DNA of the CDR3: TGTGCCATCAGGGGGGACTCCCGCACTGAAGCTTTCTTT.

The CDR3 region is CATSDIRGNKETQYF. CDR3 DNA: TGTGCCACCAGTGATATCAGGGGAAATAAGGAGACCCAGTACTTC. This chain uses TRBV24-1 with TRBJ2-5; D may be TRBD1 (6 bases). The CDR3 is 15 amino acids. Germline CDR1 and CDR2: KGHDR and SFDVKD. Trimming removed 3 bases from V and 5 bases from J, with 15 bases in between.

The J gene is TRBJ2-6, the V gene TRBV19, with 7 bases fitting TRBD1. The CDR3 is 15 amino acids. CDR1 is LNHDA, CDR2 SQIVND, per germline (reference sequence). V lost 7 bases and J lost 2; bases outside the gene matches: 5. The CDR3 loop is CASTETGAGANVLTF. CDR3 DNA: TGTGCCAGTACCGAAACAGGGGCTGGGGCCAACGTCCTGACTTTC.

This chain joins TRBV5-4 and TRBJ2-3; 8 nucleotides match TRBD2. Germline-derived CDR1 and CDR2 are SGHNT and YYREEE (reference sequence). The CDR3 is 16 amino acids. V was pared by 0 bases and J by 3 bases, with 6 bases of the junction left unmatched. DNA of the CDR3: TGTGCCAGCAGCTTGGACTTACGGGAGGGGACAGATACGCAGTATTTT. It specifies CASSLDLREGTDTQYF.

The V gene is TRBV11-2, the J gene TRBJ1-4; TRBD1 matches at 8 bases. Trimming took 5 bases from V and 1 from J; bases not matched to a gene: 6. The CDR3 sequence is 16 residues long. Germline values: CDR1 SGHAT, CDR2 FQNNGV. The CDR3 loop is CASSPGQGETNEKLFF. The CDR3 DNA reads TGTGCCAGCAGCCCCGGACAGGGCGAAACTAATGAAAAACTGTTTTTT.

This chain uses TRBV25-1 with TRBJ1-2; D gene uncertain. The CDR3 covers 15 residues. Trimming left V 5 bases short and J 7 bases short, with 20 bases between. Germline V lookup: CDR1 MGHDK, CDR2 SYGVNS. The CDR3 reads CASSPRTTREVGYTF. The CDR3 nucleotides read TGTGCCAGCAGTCCGCGGACGACTCGGGAGGTTGGCTACACCTTC.

The CDR3 DNA is TGCGCCAGCAGCTTGGGGGGACAGGTGAGCGAGCAGTACTTC. Its protein product is CASSLGGQVSEQYF. J is TRBJ2-7 and V is TRBV5-1; TRBD1 aligns across 8 bases. Germline loops: CDR1 SGHRS, CDR2 YFSETQ. The CDR3 is 14 amino acids. V lost 0 bases and J lost 6; bases outside the gene matches: 5.

The genes are TRBV18 and TRBJ2-7; a possible D gene is TRBD1 (5 bases). Trimming cost V 1 base and J 2 bases, with 9 bases left between them. The CDR3 is made up of 14 amino acids. Germline V gene data show CDR1 as KGHSH and CDR2 as LQKENI. CDR3 coding DNA: TGTGCCAGCTCACCACAGCAGACAGCCTACGAGCAGTACTTC. It translates to CASSPQQTAYEQYF.

The sample holds a few counts of this clone. The chain couples TRBV10-2 to TRBJ1-1; possible D gene TRBD1, 6 bases. V was clipped by 6 bases and J by 0 bases, with 11 bases between them. The CDR3 spans 14 residues. Germline CDR1 and CDR2: WSHSY and SAAADI. CDR3 nucleotide sequence: TGCGCCAGCAGGGGGGCACTTATGAACACTGAAGCTTTCTTT. It specifies CASRGALMNTEAFF.

The chain employs TRBV2 and TRBJ2-7; 9 bases are a match to TRBD1. The V gene end was trimmed by 6 bases and the J gene end by 6 bases; junction bases not matched to a gene: 6. CDR3 length equals 13 residues. Per the germline V gene, CDR1 is SNHLY and CDR2 is FYNNEI. The CDR3 region is CASSRDRVGEQYF. CDR3 DNA sequence: TGTGCCAGCAGCCGGGACAGGGTAGGCGAGCAGTACTTC.

V gene TRBV7-9 combines with J gene TRBJ2-1, with 10 positions matching TRBD2. The CDR3 has 14 amino acids. V was pared by 1 base and J by 7 bases, with 1 base of the junction left unmatched. Germline CDR1 and CDR2: SEHNR and FQNEAQ (reference sequence). The CDR3 is CASSLETSGNEQFF. The DNA for the CDR3 is TGTGCCAGCAGCTTAGAGACTAGCGGGAATGAGCAGTTCTTC.

The chain couples TRBV30 to TRBJ2-1; TRBD2 might be the D (5 bases). The V end lost 3 bases, the J end lost 5 bases, and 8 bases lay between the germline ends. The length of the CDR3 is 12 residues. CDR1 is GTSNPN, CDR2 SVGIG, per germline (reference sequence). In nucleotides, the CDR3 is TGTGCCTGGAGGGACTTCAACAATGAGCAGTTCTTC. This translates into CAWRDFNNEQFF.

The chain is built from TRBV7-2 and TRBJ2-3; weak D call: TRBD2 (5 bases). The germline CDR1 and CDR2 sequences are SGHTA and FQGNSA. The CDR3 sequence is 16 residues long. Trimming removed 5 bases from V and 1 base from J, with 16 bases in between. This chain's CDR3 is CASSIQLGSGTDTQYF. The CDR3 nucleotides are TGTGCCAGCAGCATCCAACTAGGGTCGGGCACAGATACGCAGTATTTT.

The chain carries TRBV19 and TRBJ1-1, with a weak D call TRBD1 (5 bases). Looked up from germline, CDR1 is LNHDA and CDR2 is SQIVND (reference sequence). The CDR3 covers 15 residues. V was pared by 10 bases and J by 0 bases, with 18 bases between. CDR3 in amino acids: CATTKGPRMNTEAFF. CDR3 DNA: TGTGCCACCACTAAGGGGCCAAGGATGAACACTGAAGCTTTCTTT.

The chain couples TRBV11-2 to TRBJ2-1; 10 bases match TRBD2. The CDR3 is made up of 16 amino acids. The germline V gene has CDR1 SGHAT and CDR2 FQNNGV. Trimming took 1 base from V and 6 from J; bases not matched to a gene: 6. This chain's CDR3 is CASSLVSSGRSNEQFF. CDR3 in DNA: TGTGCCAGCAGCTTAGTCTCTAGCGGGAGAAGCAATGAGCAGTTCTTC.

This rearrangement joins TRBV4-2 to TRBJ1-4; possibly TRBD1 for D (5 bases). The CDR3 has 15 residues. V was pared by 1 base and J by 8 bases, with 14 bases between. Germline V gene lookup returns CDR1 LGHNA and CDR2 YNFKEQ. CDR3 sequence reads: CASSQGRDFAEKLFF. In DNA, the CDR3 is TGTGCCAGCAGCCAAGGGAGGGACTTCGCGGAAAAACTGTTTTTT.